These 20 T cell receptor beta chains originate from one sample sequenced in a study of shared clonotypes between healthy human individuals. Sequencing used immunoSEQ multiplex PCR; TCRdb keeps in-frame clones, though not all of them. The sample lists over a million clones, 98% occurring once. The source material was naive CD4+ T cells sorted from blood. The subset: CD45RA+ positively selected. The receptors were gathered from a man aged 30-40 years in good health.

The chain carries TRBV9 and TRBJ2-7; D perhaps matches TRBD2 (6 bases). The V and J ends lost 7 bases and 6 bases respectively, with 20 bases between them. CDR3 length: 14 residues. CDR1 and CDR2 (germline): SGDLS, YYNGEE. This CDR3 reads CASRHSAEGLEQYF. CDR3 nucleotides: TGTGCCAGCCGCCACTCCGCGGAGGGCCTCGAGCAGTACTTC.

The chain has TRBV15 and TRBJ2-2; D gene unclear. V was trimmed by 1 base and J by 1 base, leaving 16 bases between them. This CDR3 is built from 18 residues. Germline assignment: CDR1 LNHNV and CDR2 YYDKDF (reference sequence). CDR3 region: CATSRGDTEERNTGELFF. CDR3 coding DNA: TGTGCCACCAGCAGAGGCGATACGGAAGAACGGAACACCGGGGAGCTGTTTTTT.

The J gene is TRBJ1-5, the V gene TRBV4-1; D unresolved. This CDR3 has 15 amino acids. Germline lookup yields CDR1 MGHRA and CDR2 YSYEKL. V gave up 0 bases and J gave up 3 bases, with 9 bases separating them. The CDR3 region has the DNA TGCGCCAGCAGCCAAGATTCGGGCTACAATCAGCCCCAGCATTTT. Amino acids: CASSQDSGYNQPQHF.

This chain joins TRBV9 and TRBJ1-4; the match to TRBD1 covers 7 bases. CDR3 length: 18 amino acids. CDR1 is SGDLS, CDR2 YYNGEE, per germline. Trimming took 4 bases from V and 0 from J; bases not matched to a gene: 12. CDR3 nucleotide sequence: TGTGCCAGCAGCTCCGGGACAGACCTACATCCAACTAATGAAAAACTGTTTTTT. This encodes CASSSGTDLHPTNEKLFF.

The chain carries TRBV9 and TRBJ2-1, with D uncertain. The CDR3 totals 14 residues. Germline CDR1 and CDR2: SGDLS and YYNGEE. Between the trimmed V and J ends, which lost 4 bases and 0 bases, there was a span of 8 bases. This CDR3 reads CASSSPSSYNEQFF. CDR3 nucleotide sequence: TGTGCCAGCAGCTCGCCCAGCTCCTACAATGAGCAGTTCTTC. Variable domain in full (rest from reference TRBV9 and TRBJ2-1): DSGVTQTPKHLITATGQRVTLRCSPRSGDLSVYWYQQSLDQGLQFLIQYYNGEERAKGNILERFSAQQFPDLHSELNLSSLELGDSALYFCASSSPSSYNEQFFGPGTRLTVL.

This clone was recorded once. This rearrangement joins TRBV7-9 to TRBJ2-2, with a possible D match to TRBD1 (6 bases). The CDR3 has 16 residues. Germline CDR1 SEHNR, CDR2 FQNEAQ (reference sequence). V was pared by 5 bases and J by 0 bases, with 13 bases between. In nucleotides, the CDR3 is TGTGCCAGCAGCCCTCTGGGGGCGGCGAACACCGGGGAGCTGTTTTTT. Its translation is CASSPLGAANTGELFF.

The DNA of the CDR3 is TGTGCCAGCACCCGACAGGGGGCTGCTGAAGCTTTCTTT. This codes for CASTRQGAAEAFF. The chain carries TRBV7-8 and TRBJ1-1; 10 bases line up with TRBD1. The junction had 5 bases not matched to a gene; V was cut back by 7 bases and J by 6 bases. The CDR3 has 13 residues. Germline CDR1 reads SGHVS; CDR2 reads FQNEAQ.

The genes are TRBV5-1 and TRBJ2-7; 7 bases fit TRBD1. The CDR3 runs 15 residues. V shed 2 bases, J shed 3 bases, and the junction held 8 bases outside the gene matches. The germline V gene has CDR1 SGHRS and CDR2 YFSETQ. The DNA for the CDR3 is TGCGCCAGCAGCTTACAACAGGGGCTCGTCTACGAGCAGTACTTC. This gives the protein CASSLQQGLVYEQYF.

The rearrangement links TRBV4-1 to TRBJ1-2; 11 bases match TRBD1. The CDR3 has 17 residues. The germline CDR1 and CDR2 sequences are MGHRA and YSYEKL. After removal of 2 bases from V and 0 bases from J, the junction contained 5 bases not matched to a gene. CDR3 coding DNA: TGCGCCAGCAGCCAATCGGACAGGGGGCAAGCTAACTATGGCTACACCTTC. Encoded protein: CASSQSDRGQANYGYTF.

V gene TRBV19 combines with J gene TRBJ2-5, with D maybe TRBD2 (6 bases). The germline V gene has CDR1 LNHDA and CDR2 SQIVND (reference sequence). V dropped 5 bases and J dropped 5 bases, with 18 bases sitting between them. There are 15 residues in the CDR3. The CDR3 region is CASSAHPAGRETQYF. The CDR3 DNA sequence: TGTGCCAGTAGTGCCCACCCGGCGGGAAGGGAGACCCAGTACTTC.

This sequence joins TRBV5-6 and TRBJ1-1; 7 bases fit TRBD1. The CDR3 is made up of 14 amino acids. Germline V gene data show CDR1 as SGHDT and CDR2 as YYEEEE. After removal of 4 bases from V and 6 bases from J, the junction contained 9 bases not matched to a gene. This chain's CDR3 is CASSRTGEGAEAFF. The DNA for the CDR3 is TGTGCCAGCAGCAGAACAGGGGAGGGGGCTGAAGCTTTCTTT.

V and J are TRBV11-2 and TRBJ2-1, with 12 bases that match TRBD2. This CDR3 contains 19 residues. V shed 1 base and J 2 bases; nucleotides not matched to a gene: 9. CDR1 is SGHAT, CDR2 FQNNGV, per germline. CDR3 residues: CASSLGVLTSGRAYNEQFF. CDR3 sequence (DNA): TGTGCCAGCAGCTTAGGAGTTTTGACTAGCGGGAGAGCCTACAATGAGCAGTTCTTC. The full variable domain, its missing parts supplied by reference TRBV11-2 and TRBJ2-1, is EAGVAQSPRYKIIEKRQSVAFWCNPISGHATLYWYQQILGQGPKLLIQFQNNGVVDDSQLPKDRFSAERLKGVDSTLKIQPAKLEDSAVYLCASSLGVLTSGRAYNEQFFGPGTRLTVL.

This chain uses TRBV7-2 with TRBJ2-1; D unclear. V dropped 2 bases and J dropped 8 bases, with 10 bases sitting between them. This CDR3 contains 13 residues. CDR1 and CDR2 from the germline V gene are SGHTA and FQGNSA. Written as DNA, the CDR3 is TGTGCCAGCAGCTTATTCGTTCGGCATGAGCAGTTCTTC. This encodes CASSLFVRHEQFF.

This chain connects TRBV5-1 to TRBJ1-1; 9 nucleotides match TRBD1. The CDR3 runs 12 residues. The germline V gene encodes CDR1 SGHRS and CDR2 YFSETQ. The V gene end was trimmed by 5 bases and the J gene end by 4 bases; junction bases not matched to a gene: 0. The CDR3, as DNA: TGCGCCAGCAGGACAGGGGGCACTGAAGCTTTCTTT. Its protein is CASRTGGTEAFF.

V gene TRBV7-9 combines with J gene TRBJ1-2; no clear D gene. Germline CDR1 and CDR2: SEHNR and FQNEAQ (reference sequence). The V end was cut by 6 bases, the J end by 8 bases, with 13 bases between. The CDR3 sequence is 12 residues long. As DNA, the CDR3 is TGTGCCAGCAGTAACGGGGATGGAGGCTACACCTTC. Translation gives CASSNGDGGYTF.

This CDR3 reads CASSVGDLRNEQFF. CDR3 DNA sequence: TGTGCCAGCAGCGTAGGAGACCTTAGGAATGAGCAGTTCTTC. The chain is built from TRBV9 and TRBJ2-1; D uncertain. Trimming cost V 0 bases and J 7 bases, with 11 bases left between them. CDR3 length: 14 amino acids. Germline CDR1 is SGDLS and CDR2 is YYNGEE.

Only one count was recorded for this clone. The chain uses TRBV5-1 and TRBJ1-1, with 7 nucleotides matching TRBD1. Germline values: CDR1 SGHRS, CDR2 YFSETQ. J lost 4 bases, V lost 4 bases, and 4 bases had no gene match. The CDR3 runs 13 residues. The CDR3 loop reads CASSLRQGTEAFF. The CDR3 DNA reads as TGCGCCAGCAGCCTCCGACAGGGCACTGAAGCTTTCTTT.

The table lists this clone with a count of one. The chain is built from TRBV11-2 and TRBJ2-1, with D tentatively TRBD2 (5 bases). This CDR3 is built from 14 residues. Trimming took off 2 bases at V and 7 bases at J, with 12 bases between the two ends. The germline gives CDR1 SGHAT, CDR2 FQNNGV. CDR3 region: CASSLPNSGNEQFF. The CDR3 DNA follows: TGTGCCAGCAGCTTACCTAATTCGGGGAATGAGCAGTTCTTC.

This clone was counted a single time. This sequence joins TRBV10-3 and TRBJ2-1, with TRBD1 matching over 7 bases. The CDR3 length is 17 residues. V shed 0 bases, J shed 0 bases, and the junction held 5 bases outside the gene matches. Germline CDR1 reads ENHRY; CDR2 reads SYGVKD. The CDR3 reads CAISESNPGGSYNEQFF. As DNA, the CDR3 is TGTGCCATCAGTGAGTCGAACCCAGGGGGCTCCTACAATGAGCAGTTCTTC.

The genes are TRBV7-3 and TRBJ2-1; D is possibly TRBD2 (5 bases). The CDR3 has 12 amino acids. Trimming shortened V by 3 bases and J by 15 bases, and 15 bases separated the two germline ends. Germline-derived CDR1 and CDR2 are SGHTA and FQGTGA. The CDR3, as DNA: TGTGCCAGCAGCTTCAATATGGGAGTTGCGTTCTTC. This translates into CASSFNMGVAFF.